The 22 T cell receptor beta chains below all came from one sample that was sequenced in a study of shared clonotypes between healthy human individuals (TCRdb year 2020). Libraries were prepared through the immunoSEQ multiplex PCR assay. The table was pulled from immuneACCESS by TCRdb, which kept in-frame rearrangements only. Such tables lose some clones; where checked, under half of the loss comes from unresolved V genes, and the rest has no known cause. This sample lists approximately 2.3 million clones; roughly 93% were detected once. The ten largest clones take up 0.39% of the sample. Sequenced material: naive CD4+ T cells from PBMCs. The cell subset or site label, read with the paper, signifies: CD45RA+ positively selected. These TCRs come from a man aged 18 to 29 in good health. Some clones in this sample may be carry-over from other donors' samples.

The chain employs TRBV29-1 and TRBJ2-7; TRBD2 aligns across 12 bases. The CDR3 is 16 residues long. Germline-derived CDR1 and CDR2 are SQVTM and ANQGSEA. V lost 4 bases, J lost 0 bases, and 7 bases stayed unmatched. CDR3 in amino acids: CSVARGLAGSSYEQYF. As DNA, the CDR3 is TGCAGCGTTGCGAGGGGACTAGCGGGTAGCTCCTACGAGCAGTACTTC.

The chain is built from TRBV13 and TRBJ1-5; D remains ambiguous. The V end lost 3 bases, the J end lost 5 bases, and 14 bases lay between the germline ends. The CDR3 contains 15 residues. Looked up from germline, CDR1 is PRHDT and CDR2 is FYEKMQ (reference sequence). CDR3 DNA sequence: TGTGCCAGCAGCTTGAGATCCCGAACTCATCAGCCCCAGCATTTT. It is translated as CASSLRSRTHQPQHF. The full variable domain, rest sourced from reference TRBV13 and TRBJ1-5, is AAGVIQSPRHLIKEKRETATLKCYPIPRHDTVYWYQQGPGQDPQFLISFYEKMQSDKGSIPDRFSAQQFSDYHSELNMSSLELGDSALYFCASSLRSRTHQPQHFGDGTRLSIL.

The V and J genes are TRBV7-9 and TRBJ1-1; the D gene is possibly TRBD1 (5 bases). Germline V gene lookup returns CDR1 SEHNR and CDR2 FQNEAQ (reference sequence). The CDR3 length is 13 residues. Trimming shortened V by 2 bases and J by 9 bases, and 13 bases separated the two germline ends. The CDR3 loop reads CASSLNWTMKAFF. CDR3 nucleotides: TGTGCCAGCAGCTTAAATTGGACAATGAAAGCTTTCTTT.

Details on this clone: The sample carries other DNA sequences with the same CDR3. The chain couples TRBV27 to TRBJ1-1; tentative D call: TRBD1 (5 bases). This CDR3 has 14 amino acids. Germline loops: CDR1 MNHEY, CDR2 SMNVEV (reference sequence). The V end lost 3 bases, the J end lost 1 base, and 9 bases lay between the germline ends. CDR3 loop: CASSLPGTNTEAFF. The DNA for the CDR3 is TGTGCCAGCAGTTTGCCAGGGACGAACACTGAAGCTTTCTTT.

The count of this clone is one. The chain uses TRBV21-1 and TRBJ2-3; the listed D gene, TRBD2, was not tested against the DNA. TRBV21-1 is recorded as a pseudogene. The CDR3 runs to 8 residues. The CDR3 nucleotides read TGTCGAGCAGATACGCAGTATTTT. Amino acid sequence: CRADTQYF.

The chain employs TRBV4-3 and TRBJ2-1, with unresolved D. Trimming removed 0 bases at V and 10 bases at J, with 16 bases between. Germline lookup yields CDR1 LGHNA and CDR2 YSLEER. The CDR3 covers 15 residues. The CDR3 is CASSQDLVPALEQFF. The CDR3 bases are TGCGCCAGCAGCCAAGATTTAGTTCCCGCTTTGGAGCAGTTCTTC.

V and J are TRBV2 and TRBJ2-7; 7 bases are a match to TRBD2. CDR3 length: 13 residues. Germline V gene data show CDR1 as SNHLY and CDR2 as FYNNEI. Trimming cost V 9 bases and J 1 base; bases outside gene matches: 6. Here the CDR3 DNA reads TGTGCCAGTCTCCCAGCGGGGTCCTACGAGCAGTACTTC. Its translation is CASLPAGSYEQYF.

The chain uses TRBV19 and TRBJ2-1, with D perhaps matching TRBD2 (6 bases). CDR1 LNHDA and CDR2 SQIVND come from the germline V gene (reference sequence). Trimming left V 6 bases short and J 4 bases short, with 16 bases between. There are 15 residues in the CDR3. The CDR3 DNA is TGTGCCAGTAGGGAGACGGGCGGGACGTACAATGAGCAGTTCTTC. Its translation: CASRETGGTYNEQFF. The full variable domain, completed using reference TRBV19 and TRBJ2-1, is DGGITQSPKYLFRKEGQNVTLSCEQNLNHDAMYWYRQDPGQGLRLIYYSQIVNDFQKGDIAEGYSVSREKKESFPLTVTSAQKNPTAFYLCASRETGGTYNEQFFGPGTRLTVL.

The chain uses TRBV6-4 and TRBJ2-7; D may be TRBD2 (5 bases). Trimming cost V 2 bases and J 3 bases, with 17 bases left between them. From germline, CDR1 is MRHNA and CDR2 SNTAGT. There are 16 residues in the CDR3. For the CDR3, the DNA is TGTGCCAGCAGTGACGTTTTTAGGACTTCGCGCTACGAGCAGTACTTC. This encodes CASSDVFRTSRYEQYF.

The V and J genes are TRBV7-9 and TRBJ1-5, with TRBD1 as a possible D gene (6 bases). There are 14 residues in the CDR3. V was clipped by 5 bases and J by 3 bases, with 11 bases between them. CDR1 is SEHNR, CDR2 FQNEAQ, per germline (reference sequence). The CDR3 DNA reads as TGTGCCAGCAGCGCTAGGGGGATCAATCAGCCCCAGCATTTT. Its protein is CASSARGINQPQHF.

The genes are TRBV4-1 and TRBJ1-3, with D hard to call. The germline V gene encodes CDR1 MGHRA and CDR2 YSYEKL. The CDR3 has 16 amino acids. V was shortened by 0 bases and J by 4 bases, with 13 bases between the two germline ends. The CDR3 reads CASSQDQRGYGNTIYF. The CDR3 coding sequence is TGCGCCAGCAGCCAAGATCAGAGAGGGTACGGAAACACCATATATTTT.

Comments on this clone: Distinct nucleotide sequences in the sample also encode this CDR3. The J gene is TRBJ2-3, the V gene TRBV5-1; 7 bases match TRBD1. Germline V gives CDR1 SGHRS, CDR2 YFSETQ. V shed 4 bases and J 1 base; nucleotides not matched to a gene: 3. This CDR3 contains 14 residues. The DNA of the CDR3 is TGCGCCAGCAGCGTAGGACAGGGCACAGATACGCAGTATTTT. This gives the protein CASSVGQGTDTQYF.

The chain has TRBV19 and TRBJ1-3; 7 bases agree with TRBD1. Germline V gene sequence: CDR1 LNHDA, CDR2 SQIVND (reference sequence). The CDR3 spans 14 residues. J gave up 0 bases and V 8 bases, and 4 bases lay outside the gene matches. CDR3 coding DNA: TGTGCCAGTGTGGACAGGAGCTCTGGAAACACCATATATTTT. Protein: CASVDRSSGNTIYF. Using reference TRBV19 and TRBJ1-3 for the parts outside the CDR3, the full variable domain is DGGITQSPKYLFRKEGQNVTLSCEQNLNHDAMYWYRQDPGQGLRLIYYSQIVNDFQKGDIAEGYSVSREKKESFPLTVTSAQKNPTAFYLCASVDRSSGNTIYFGEGSWLTVV.

CDR3 residues: CASSYQGLTGELFF. The CDR3 DNA reads as TGTGCCAGCAGTTACCAGGGGTTAACCGGGGAGCTGTTTTTT. The rearrangement links TRBV6-5 to TRBJ2-2; D is possibly TRBD1 (6 bases). Germline CDR1 reads MNHEY; CDR2 reads SVGAGI. The CDR3 is 14 residues long. Trimming removed 2 bases at V and 5 bases at J, with 9 bases between.

CDR3 DNA: TGTGCCAGCAGTCTTTCTAGATCGCGGCAGACCCAGTACTTC. Translating gives CASSLSRSRQTQYF. The chain combines TRBV28 with TRBJ2-5; D is ambiguous. CDR1 and CDR2 from the germline V gene are MDHEN and SYDVKM. CDR3 length: 14 amino acids. Trimming took off 5 bases at V and 6 bases at J, with 16 bases between the two ends.

The genes are TRBV7-9 and TRBJ2-7, with D possibly being TRBD1 or TRBD2 (5 bases each). Per the germline V gene, CDR1 is SEHNR and CDR2 is FQNEAQ (reference sequence). Between the trimmed V and J ends, which lost 1 base and 3 bases, there was a span of 10 bases. This CDR3 is 14 amino acids long. Here the CDR3 DNA reads TGTGCCAGCAGCTTAGTCGGGACGTTCTACGAGCAGTACTTC. This encodes CASSLVGTFYEQYF.

This sequence joins TRBV7-8 and TRBJ1-2; possible D gene TRBD1, 5 bases. V lost 0 bases to trimming and J lost 8 bases, with 10 bases between them. Germline CDR1 and CDR2: SGHVS and FQNEAQ. The CDR3 totals 13 residues. The chain's CDR3 is CASSLADIGGYTF. DNA of the CDR3: TGTGCCAGCAGCTTAGCGGACATAGGGGGCTACACCTTC.

For this clone: Within the sample, other DNA sequences also encode this same CDR3. The rearrangement uses TRBV12-5 and TRBJ2-3; 7 bases align to TRBD1. The CDR3 has 13 residues. V lost 3 bases to trimming and J lost 5 bases; unmatched junction nucleotides: 2. Per germline, CDR1 LGHNT and CDR2 FRNRAP. The CDR3 sequence: CASGFSGGDTQYF. The DNA of the CDR3 is TGTGCTAGTGGTTTCTCAGGGGGAGATACGCAGTATTTT.

V and J are TRBV28 and TRBJ1-2, with D maybe TRBD1 (6 bases). CDR1 and CDR2 from the germline V gene are MDHEN and SYDVKM. Trimming cost V 4 bases and J 4 bases, with 16 bases left between them. The CDR3 length is 15 residues. The CDR3 is CASSSTGQPVYGYTF. The CDR3 DNA sequence: TGTGCCAGCAGTTCCACCGGACAGCCGGTCTATGGCTACACCTTC.

The chain carries TRBV28 and TRBJ1-6; D remains ambiguous. Trimming shortened V by 6 bases and J by 12 bases, and 15 bases separated the two germline ends. The CDR3 length is 13 residues. The germline CDR1 and CDR2 sequences are MDHEN and SYDVKM. CDR3 loop: CASRAILGVPLHF. DNA of the CDR3: TGTGCCAGCAGGGCCATTCTTGGGGTACCCCTCCACTTT.

This sequence joins TRBV15 and TRBJ2-7, with D possibly being TRBD1 or TRBD2 (5 bases each). This CDR3 is built from 14 residues. Germline lookup yields CDR1 LNHNV and CDR2 YYDKDF (reference sequence). The V gene lost 5 bases and the J gene lost 3 bases, with 14 bases spanning the gap. The CDR3 sequence: CATSPRDGNYEQYF. CDR3 DNA: TGTGCCACCAGCCCACGGGACGGGAACTACGAGCAGTACTTC.

This chain connects TRBV28 to TRBJ2-1; 8 bases line up with TRBD2. CDR1 MDHEN and CDR2 SYDVKM come from the germline V gene. V trimming: 1 base; J trimming: 2 bases; junction bases outside the gene matches: 4. The CDR3 length is 16 residues. Here the CDR3 reads CASSLSGGGPYNEQFF. DNA of the CDR3: TGTGCCAGCAGTTTATCCGGGGGGGGCCCCTACAATGAGCAGTTCTTC.